These 27 T cell receptor beta chains were sequenced from one sample in a study of early T cells in non-severe SARS-CoV-2 infection. One entry per CDR3 protein results from TCRdb running MiXCR on the 5' RACE reads. The table lists under 85,000 distinct CDR3 sequences, 13% to 15% of them singletons, with about a tenth in the top ten. The sample consisted of whole blood. The source is an adult who was a healthcare worker with PCR-confirmed SARS-CoV-2 infection or an uninfected control (not recorded which).

This clonotype has a count of ten or more. The genes are TRBV12-3 or TRBV12-4 and TRBJ2-2; D ambiguous. This CDR3 is built from 13 residues. Trimming removed 7 bases from V and 6 bases from J, with 12 bases in between. CDR3 sequence reads: CASIAWGAGELFF. Written as DNA, the CDR3 is TGTGCCAGCATAGCCTGGGGTGCCGGGGAGCTGTTTTTT.

The table lists this clonotype with a few counts. The CDR3 coding sequence is TGCAGCGGAGGGACTCATATTTCCGAGCAGTACTTC. Translating gives CSGGTHISEQYF. V is TRBV29-1 and J is TRBJ2-7; a weak D match, TRBD2 (6 bases). Trimming took 7 bases from V and 6 from J, leaving 16 bases between them. The CDR3 contains 12 residues. CDR1 is SQVTM and CDR2 is ANQGSEA in the germline V gene.

This clonotype has a count of ten or more. The V gene is TRBV19, the J gene TRBJ2-3, with TRBD2 matching 14 bases. The V and J ends lost 6 bases and 3 bases, in that order; junction bases with no gene match: 8. The V gene's germline CDR1 is LNHDA and CDR2 SQIVND (reference sequence). The CDR3 sequence is 17 residues long. This chain's CDR3 is CASSLGLAGGWTDTQYF. Written as DNA, the CDR3 is TGTGCCAGTAGCCTCGGACTAGCGGGGGGCTGGACAGATACGCAGTATTTT.

The chain couples TRBV7-9 to TRBJ2-1, with TRBD2 matching 9 bases. There are 14 residues in the CDR3. Per germline, CDR1 SEHNR and CDR2 FQNEAQ (reference sequence). Unmatched junction bases numbered 6, after V lost 3 bases and J lost 9 bases. The chain's CDR3 is CASSLPGTSIEQFF. The CDR3 bases are TGTGCCAGCAGCTTGCCTGGGACTAGCATTGAGCAGTTCTTC. Full variable domain (missing parts from reference TRBV7-9 and TRBJ2-1): DTGVSQNPRHKITKRGQNVTFRCDPISEHNRLYWYRQTLGQGPEFLTYFQNEAQLEKSRLLSDRFSAERPKGSFSTLEIQRTEQGDSAMYLCASSLPGTSIEQFFGPGTRLTVL.

The chain joins TRBV5-1 to TRBJ1-4; tentatively, D is TRBD1 (5 bases). CDR1 SGHRS and CDR2 YFSETQ come from the germline V gene. V lost 6 bases to trimming and J lost 7 bases, with 19 bases between them. The CDR3 runs to 15 residues. The CDR3, as DNA: TGCGCCAGCACAAGGGATAGGGGACCCCTTGAAAAACTGTTTTTT. The encoded protein is CASTRDRGPLEKLFF.

The CDR3 coding sequence is TGTGCCAGCAGCTTAGCTACAGGGAGCGCCGCAAGTCAGCCCCAGCATTTT. Encoded protein: CASSLATGSAASQPQHF. The gene calls are TRBV11-2 and TRBJ1-5, with D tentatively TRBD1 (6 bases). V gave up 1 base and J gave up 6 bases, with 19 bases separating them. Germline CDR1 is SGHAT and CDR2 is FQNNGV. The CDR3 runs 17 residues.

This clonotype was counted only a few times. This chain connects TRBV29-1 to TRBJ1-5; D is ambiguous. The CDR3 runs 15 residues. The V and J ends lost 6 bases and 4 bases respectively, with 19 bases between them. Germline lookup yields CDR1 SQVTM and CDR2 ANQGSEA. The CDR3 spells CSVADGFLGNQPQHF. In DNA, the CDR3 is TGCAGCGTCGCGGACGGATTCCTCGGTAATCAGCCCCAGCATTTT.

The rearrangement links TRBV2 to TRBJ1-6, with D tentatively TRBD1 (5 bases). This CDR3 has 13 residues. Germline V gene lookup returns CDR1 SNHLY and CDR2 FYNNEI. V lost 0 bases and J 9 bases, leaving 6 bases between the germline ends. As DNA, the CDR3 is TGTGCCAGCAGTGAAGCGGGGGTTTCACCCCTCCACTTT. Encoded protein: CASSEAGVSPLHF.

The CDR3 region has the DNA TGTGCCAGCAGTGCATCTGACCTCGGAAACACCATATATTTT. Translated: CASSASDLGNTIYF. The chain carries TRBV6-1 and TRBJ1-3; D is ambiguous. This CDR3 comprises 14 residues. Between the trimmed V and J ends, which lost 4 bases and 4 bases, there was a span of 11 bases. Germline values: CDR1 MNHNS, CDR2 SASEGT.

V gene TRBV11-2 combines with J gene TRBJ1-1; possibly TRBD1 for D (6 bases). Germline V gene lookup returns CDR1 SGHAT and CDR2 FQNNGV. The CDR3 loop spans 16 amino acids. The V gene lost 3 bases and the J gene lost 0 bases, with 14 bases spanning the gap. The CDR3 reads CASSFSGAALNTEAFF. Here the CDR3 DNA reads TGTGCCAGCAGCTTTTCGGGGGCAGCCCTGAACACTGAAGCTTTCTTT.

This clonotype came up many times. The rearrangement links TRBV4-3 to TRBJ1-6, with 7 nucleotides matching TRBD1. Trimming took 2 bases from V and 10 from J; bases not matched to a gene: 11. This CDR3 is built from 16 residues. Germline CDR1 LGHNA, CDR2 YSLEER. Here the CDR3 reads CASSQSWQGEQSPLHF. As DNA, the CDR3 is TGCGCCAGCAGCCAATCCTGGCAGGGGGAACAATCACCCCTCCACTTT.

The J gene is TRBJ2-7, the V gene TRBV7-2, with D possibly TRBD1 on 5 matching bases. Germline V gives CDR1 SGHTA, CDR2 FQGNSA. The V end lost 3 bases, the J end lost 4 bases, and 13 bases lay between the germline ends. CDR3 length equals 14 residues. The CDR3 loop is CASSFRDRPYEQYF. Here the CDR3 DNA reads TGTGCCAGCAGCTTCCGCGACAGACCTTACGAGCAGTACTTC.

This clonotype has just a few counts. The CDR3 reads CSVEDQTASDTQYF. DNA for the CDR3: TGCAGCGTTGAAGATCAAACAGCATCAGATACGCAGTATTTT. V is TRBV29-1 and J is TRBJ2-3; D remains unclear. CDR3 length: 14 amino acids. From germline, CDR1 is SQVTM and CDR2 ANQGSEA. V lost 0 bases to trimming and J lost 4 bases, with 11 bases between them.

V and J are TRBV28 and TRBJ2-7; TRBD2 might be the D (6 bases). V shed 6 bases and J shed 2 bases, with 14 bases lying between them. CDR3 size: 14 residues. The germline gives CDR1 MDHEN, CDR2 SYDVKM. The CDR3: CASRPGSYTYEQYF. CDR3 in DNA: TGTGCCAGCAGACCCGGGAGTTATACCTACGAGCAGTACTTC.

This clonotype was counted between two and nine times. The rearrangement uses TRBV2 and TRBJ2-7; 8 positions agree with TRBD1. The CDR3 runs to 13 residues. V dropped 5 bases and J dropped 5; count of bases not matched to a gene: 5. In germline, CDR1 is SNHLY, CDR2 FYNNEI. In DNA, the CDR3 is TGTGCCAGCAGTCAAGACAGGGGCCACGAGCAGTACTTC. Translation gives CASSQDRGHEQYF. The full variable domain, with the rest looked up from reference TRBV2 and TRBJ2-7, is EPEVTQTPSHQVTQMGQEVILRCVPISNHLYFYWYRQILGQKVEFLVSFYNNEISEKSEIFDDQFSVERPDGSNFTLKIRSTKLEDSAMYFCASSQDRGHEQYFGPGTRLTVT.

This clonotype has just one count. V usage is TRBV20-1 and J usage is TRBJ2-7; D is undetermined. This CDR3 contains 14 residues. CDR1 DFQATT and CDR2 SNEGSKA come from the germline V gene (reference sequence). The V end lost 0 bases, the J end lost 5 bases, and 14 bases lay between the germline ends. In DNA, the CDR3 is TGCAGTGCTAGAGACGGAAAAGGGCTTAACGAGCAGTACTTC. As protein: CSARDGKGLNEQYF.

The rearrangement joins TRBV7-2 to TRBJ2-3, with 9 bases that match TRBD2. This CDR3 spans 18 amino acids. Trimming at V came to 0 bases and at J to 0 bases, leaving 7 bases not matched to a gene. CDR1 SGHTA and CDR2 FQGNSA come from the germline V gene. The CDR3 reads CASSLARGRAVSTDTQYF. CDR3 DNA: TGTGCCAGCAGCTTAGCTCGCGGGAGGGCCGTTAGCACAGATACGCAGTATTTT.

The chain employs TRBV6-5 and TRBJ2-5; D possibly matches TRBD1 or TRBD2 (5 bases each). Germline CDR1 is MNHEY and CDR2 is SVGAGI. The CDR3 contains 13 residues. V was shortened by 6 bases and J by 4 bases, with 12 bases between the two germline ends. This CDR3 is CASRGTGVETQYF. CDR3 nucleotides: TGTGCCAGCAGGGGGACGGGCGTAGAGACCCAGTACTTC.

CDR3 coding DNA: TGTGCCAGCAGTACGGACAGGGTTTCACCCCTCCACTTT. Its translation: CASSTDRVSPLHF. The genes are TRBV28 and TRBJ1-6, with TRBD1 matching over 8 bases. The CDR3 is 13 amino acids. The ends lost 5 bases at V and 9 bases at J; junction bases unmatched: 3. Germline CDR1 reads MDHEN; CDR2 reads SYDVKM.

The chain joins TRBV9 to TRBJ2-1; a possible D gene is TRBD2 (6 bases). The germline CDR1 and CDR2 sequences are SGDLS and YYNGEE. This CDR3 region has 14 residues. Trimming left V 4 bases short and J 6 bases short, with 14 bases between. CDR3 in DNA: TGTGCCAGCAGCCCCCAGGGACTTAGCAATGAGCAGTTCTTC. It codes for CASSPQGLSNEQFF.

The genes are TRBV3-1 and TRBJ2-3; D is perhaps TRBD1 (6 bases). CDR1 and CDR2 (germline): LGHDT, YNNKEL (reference sequence). The CDR3 consists of 16 residues. The V end lost 0 bases, the J end lost 6 bases, and 16 bases lay between the germline ends. This CDR3 reads CASSQESRGRWDTQYF. The CDR3 nucleotides read TGTGCCAGCAGCCAAGAATCCAGGGGACGATGGGATACGCAGTATTTT.

The sample holds a few counts of this clonotype. The rearrangement joins TRBV6-5 to TRBJ2-7; TRBD1 might be the D (5 bases). The CDR3 has 11 amino acids. The germline V gene has CDR1 MNHEY and CDR2 SVGAGI. V was trimmed by 6 bases and J by 6 bases, leaving 9 bases between them. DNA for the CDR3: TGTGCCAGCAGCCAAACAGGCGAGCAGTACTTC. It yields the protein CASSQTGEQYF.

The chain links TRBV29-1 to TRBJ2-7, with D perhaps given as TRBD1 or TRBD2 (5 bases each). CDR1 SQVTM and CDR2 ANQGSEA come from the germline V gene. The CDR3 runs 12 residues. V was clipped by 4 bases and J by 7 bases, with 14 bases between them. The DNA for the CDR3 is TGCAGCGTTGTAGTACGGGGCGGGGAGCAGTACTTC. Encoded protein: CSVVVRGGEQYF.

This chain links TRBV9 with TRBJ1-6; the match to TRBD1 covers 9 bases. CDR1 and CDR2 (germline): SGDLS, YYNGEE. The CDR3 is 14 residues long. Germline trimming cut 3 bases from V and 7 bases from J; bases unmatched to any gene: 2. CDR3 nucleotide sequence: TGTGCCAGCAGCGACGGACAGGGGAATTCACCCCTCCACTTT. Protein product: CASSDGQGNSPLHF.

In regard to this clonotype: It may be a read error: a sequence one base away is much more abundant. The CDR3 does not close with the conserved phenylalanine or tryptophan, likely indicating a read error. The genes are TRBV29-1 and TRBJ1-2; D is unclear. CDR1 and CDR2 from the germline V gene are SQVTM and ANQGSEA. The CDR3 is 13 amino acids. The germline V and J ends were trimmed by 6 bases and 4 bases, with 15 bases remaining between them. The CDR3 nucleotides are TGCAGCGTCCAGGAGTACCCCTCCTATGGCTACACCTAC. Protein: CSVQEYPSYGYTY.

The V call is TRBV24-1, the J call TRBJ1-2, with a possible D match to TRBD1 (5 bases). V shed 4 bases and J shed 7 bases, with 21 bases lying between them. The CDR3 runs 16 residues. Per germline, CDR1 KGHDR and CDR2 SFDVKD. CDR3 amino acids: CATSELQTVAVSGYTF. The CDR3 DNA reads as TGTGCCACCAGTGAGCTCCAGACAGTTGCCGTAAGTGGCTACACCTTC.

The table lists this clonotype with a few counts. V gene TRBV18 combines with J gene TRBJ1-1; D remains unclear. The CDR3 is 13 residues long. V was trimmed by 6 bases and J by 0 bases, leaving 8 bases between them. Per the germline V gene, CDR1 is KGHSH and CDR2 is LQKENI. The CDR3 nucleotides are TGTGCCAGCTCGGGGAACTTGAACACTGAAGCTTTCTTT. Translation gives CASSGNLNTEAFF.